These 5 T cell receptor beta chains share one sample of origin, sequenced in a study of T cell responses to AZD1222 COVID-19 vaccine (TCRdb year 2021). Library preparation used the immunoSEQ multiplex PCR assay. In its TCRdb copy, this immuneACCESS table keeps in-frame sequences only and misses some clones. Where compared with another copy, unresolved V genes explain less than half of these, and the others have no known cause. The sample contains 250,000 to 300,000 clones, around 93% of them found a single time. The ten largest make up around 0.5% of the sample. In the paper's terms, the time point label means: about 28 days (+/-7) after the second vaccine dose. This material consisted of peripheral blood, taken 28 days after the second AZD1222 dose. These receptors came from an adult who received the AZD1222 COVID-19 vaccine.

The chain has TRBV27 and TRBJ2-7; possible D gene TRBD2, 6 bases. The germline V and J ends were trimmed by 3 bases and 3 bases, with 18 bases remaining between them. This CDR3 region has 16 residues. Germline values: CDR1 MNHEY, CDR2 SMNVEV (reference sequence). The DNA of the CDR3 is TGTGCCAGCAGTTTGGGGGTTGGAGGGATCGACTACGAGCAGTACTTC. Protein product: CASSLGVGGIDYEQYF.

The genes are TRBV2 and TRBJ2-2; 10 nucleotides match TRBD1. Germline-derived CDR1 and CDR2 are SNHLY and FYNNEI. The CDR3 sequence is 14 residues long. J lost 7 bases, V lost 4 bases, and 3 bases had no gene match. The chain's CDR3 is CASSAGQGIGELFF. The CDR3 bases are TGTGCCAGCAGTGCGGGACAGGGGATCGGGGAGCTGTTTTTT.

The genes are TRBV28 and TRBJ2-7, with D possibly being TRBD1 or TRBD2 (5 bases each). Germline CDR1 MDHEN, CDR2 SYDVKM. CDR3 length equals 16 residues. Trimming shortened V by 4 bases and J by 4 bases, and 20 bases separated the two germline ends. The CDR3 reads CASSWGSWDREYEQYF. CDR3 coding DNA: TGTGCCAGCAGTTGGGGCTCATGGGACCGGGAATACGAGCAGTACTTC.

Only one count was recorded for this clone. This chain links TRBV28 with TRBJ1-3, with TRBD1 matching 8 bases. The ends lost 8 bases at V and 1 base at J; junction bases unmatched: 7. Per germline, CDR1 MDHEN and CDR2 SYDVKM. The CDR3 contains 15 residues. CDR3 region: CASVARGQSGNTIYF. The CDR3 DNA sequence: TGTGCCAGCGTCGCCAGGGGGCAGTCTGGAAACACCATATATTTT.

The chain links TRBV11-2 to TRBJ2-7; no clear D. Trimming left V 5 bases short and J 2 bases short, with 16 bases between. The germline V gene has CDR1 SGHAT and CDR2 FQNNGV. CDR3 length: 15 amino acids. The CDR3 DNA reads as TGTGCCAGCAGCCCCCCGGGTAGTAGGGCCTACGAGCAGTACTTC. Protein sequence: CASSPPGSRAYEQYF.